This T cell receptor (beta chain) was retrieved from a study of cytomegalovirus exposure and HLA in healthy donors. Study in general: Among the approximately 370 donors who were genotyped, 70% to 90% fell in the genetic ancestry cluster that is associated with self-reported Caucasian donors. Overall study findings and caveats: Other equally common chains were less clonally expanded than HLA-associated TCR beta chains, a later analysis showed. Previously analyzed data showed that most TCR beta V segments were productive at a frequency of about 90% or about 30%.

With regard to this clone: The antigen is unknown.

This CDR3 has 17 amino acids. Per the germline V gene, CDR1 is LGHNT and CDR2 is FRNRAP. V was trimmed by 0 bases and J by 6 bases, leaving 19 bases between them. The PCR had 60 Vbeta and 13 Jbeta primers. Clones were read by immunoSEQ multiplex PCR, and TCRdb kept only the in-frame ones, dropping some. The data include tens of thousands of clones; the top ten clones carry 4% to 5.5%. The TCR comes from a man under 40 in good health and CMV-seropositive. J is TRBJ2-3 and V is TRBV12-5; D gene ambiguous. The source material was PBMCs. The DNA for the CDR3 is TGTGCTAGTGGTTTGGTAAGAGGCAGCACGATTAGTGATACGCAGTATTTT. Translated, it gives CASGLVRGSTISDTQYF.